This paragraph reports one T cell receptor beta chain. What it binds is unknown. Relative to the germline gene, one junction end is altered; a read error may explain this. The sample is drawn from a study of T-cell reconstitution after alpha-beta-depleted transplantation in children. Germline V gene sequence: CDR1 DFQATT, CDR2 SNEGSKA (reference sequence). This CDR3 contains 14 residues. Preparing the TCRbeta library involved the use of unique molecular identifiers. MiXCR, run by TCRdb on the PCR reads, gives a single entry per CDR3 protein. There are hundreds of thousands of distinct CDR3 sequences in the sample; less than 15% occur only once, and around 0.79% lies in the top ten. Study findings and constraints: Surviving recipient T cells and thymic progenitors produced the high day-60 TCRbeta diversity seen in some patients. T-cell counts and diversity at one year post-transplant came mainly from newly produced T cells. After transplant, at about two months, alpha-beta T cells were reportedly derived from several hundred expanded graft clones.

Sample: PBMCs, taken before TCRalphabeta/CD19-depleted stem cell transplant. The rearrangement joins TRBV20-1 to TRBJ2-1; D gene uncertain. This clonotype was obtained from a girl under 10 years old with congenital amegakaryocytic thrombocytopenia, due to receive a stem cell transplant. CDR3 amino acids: CSGRPTDWNNEQFF. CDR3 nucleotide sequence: TGCAGTGGTAGACCCACTGACTGGAACAATGAGCAGTTCTTC.